These 24 T cell receptor beta chains came from one sample sequenced in a study of T cells in Graves' hyperthyroidism and ophthalmopathy. Amplified TCR beta CDR3 regions came from RNA transcripts. Using the HTBI primer set, a first-round RT-PCR was run on the TCR CDR3. One entry per CDR3 protein results from TCRdb running MiXCR on the multiplex PCR reads. The table includes 200,000 to 300,000 distinct CDR3 sequences, approximately 23% detected once. The specimen sequenced was blood. The receptors were sampled from a woman between 40 and 50 years old with Graves' ophthalmopathy.

About this clonotype: At one end the junction does not follow the germline gene, possibly because of a read error. The chain links TRBV7-2 to TRBJ2-5; no definite D call. The CDR3 runs to 15 residues. Germline values: CDR1 SGHTA, CDR2 FQGNSA. This CDR3 reads CASSFGRLEQETQYF. DNA for the CDR3: TGTGCCAGCAGCTTTGGCCGGCTAGAGCAAGAGACTCAGTACTTC.

This clonotype was seen only once. This chain joins TRBV28 and TRBJ2-5, with TRBD1 matching over 7 bases. Looked up from germline, CDR1 is MDHEN and CDR2 is SYDVKM. Trimming took 2 bases from V and 3 from J; bases not matched to a gene: 12. The CDR3 runs to 17 residues. The CDR3 DNA reads as TGTGCCAGCAGTTTAACAGGAGACAGGGTAGACGAAGAGACCCAGTACTTC. Protein: CASSLTGDRVDEETQYF. Based on the CDR3 plus reference TRBV28 and TRBJ2-5, the full variable domain is DVKVTQSSRYLVKRTGEKVFLECVQDMDHENMFWYRQDPGLGLRLIYFSYDVKMKEKGDIPEGYSVSREKKERFSLILESASTNQTSMYLCASSLTGDRVDEETQYFGPGTRLLVL.

This clonotype showed up many times. The chain couples TRBV6-5 to TRBJ1-1, with a possible D match to TRBD1 (5 bases). The CDR3 sequence is 13 residues long. V was cut by 6 bases and J by 2 bases, with 10 bases left in between. Germline V CDR1 and CDR2: MNHEY, SVGAGI. The CDR3 loop is CASRQTGNTEAFF. DNA of the CDR3: TGTGCCAGCAGACAAACAGGCAACACTGAAGCTTTCTTT.

The chain uses TRBV28 and TRBJ1-1; maybe TRBD1 (5 bases). Germline V CDR1 and CDR2: MDHEN, SYDVKM. The CDR3 is 17 amino acids. The V end was cut by 4 bases, the J end by 4 bases, with 22 bases between. CDR3 DNA sequence: TGTGCCAGCAGTTCCCTATCGACAGTCCGGCTACTCACTGAAGCTTTCTTT. This sequence encodes CASSSLSTVRLLTEAFF.

This clonotype showed up many times. The V gene is TRBV27, the J gene TRBJ2-7; 7 positions agree with TRBD1. With V trimmed by 4 bases and J by 0 bases, 6 bases remained unmatched. Germline V lookup: CDR1 MNHEY, CDR2 SMNVEV (reference sequence). CDR3 length: 15 amino acids. The CDR3 region has the DNA TGTGCCAGCAGTTGGGGACAGCCGAGCTCCTACGAGCAGTACTTC. Amino acid sequence: CASSWGQPSSYEQYF.

This clonotype was counted many times. The genes are TRBV29-1 and TRBJ1-1; unclear D gene. V was shortened by 6 bases and J by 5 bases, with 16 bases between the two germline ends. Germline V lookup: CDR1 SQVTM, CDR2 ANQGSEA. This CDR3 is built from 13 residues. The CDR3 region is CSVRSLLGTEAFF. The DNA for the CDR3 is TGCAGCGTCCGGTCGCTATTGGGGACTGAAGCTTTCTTT.

This clonotype was detected many times. The chain recombines TRBV20-1 with TRBJ1-2; no definite D call. V lost 3 bases and J 4 bases, leaving 15 bases between the germline ends. The V gene's germline CDR1 is DFQATT and CDR2 SNEGSKA (reference sequence). This CDR3 is built from 14 residues. CDR3 residues: CSASGGSSIYGYTF. The DNA for the CDR3 is TGCAGTGCTAGTGGTGGCAGTTCCATCTATGGCTACACCTTC.

This rearrangement joins TRBV11-2 to TRBJ2-2; possible D gene TRBD1, 5 bases. This CDR3 is 16 amino acids long. Between the trimmed V and J ends, which lost 5 bases and 5 bases, there was a span of 18 bases. Germline loops: CDR1 SGHAT, CDR2 FQNNGV. CDR3 sequence reads: CASSATQGSWTGELFF. In nucleotides, the CDR3 is TGTGCCAGCAGCGCGACCCAGGGTTCGTGGACCGGGGAGCTGTTTTTT.

This clonotype showed up many times. DNA for the CDR3: TGTGCCAGCCCCGAGAGAGGGAGCGGCACCGGGGAGCTGTTTTTT. Translation gives CASPERGSGTGELFF. The chain has TRBV7-2 and TRBJ2-2; tentatively, D is TRBD2 (5 bases). Germline V gives CDR1 SGHTA, CDR2 FQGNSA. There are 15 residues in the CDR3. The germline V and J ends were trimmed by 8 bases and 4 bases, with 17 bases remaining between them.

This chain uses TRBV24-1 with TRBJ2-5; 11 positions match TRBD2. J lost 4 bases, V lost 4 bases, and 4 bases had no gene match. This CDR3 is built from 15 residues. The germline gives CDR1 KGHDR, CDR2 SFDVKD. The DNA for the CDR3 is TGTGCCACCAGTGACCCTACTAGCGGGGGAGAGACCCAGTACTTC. This gives the protein CATSDPTSGGETQYF.

A word on this clonotype: Possible read error: a much larger clone is one base away. V usage is TRBV11-1 and J usage is TRBJ2-7, with TRBD2 identical over 8 bases. Germline V gives CDR1 SGHAT, CDR2 FQDESV (reference sequence). The CDR3 runs 17 residues. In DNA, the CDR3 is TGTTCCAGCAGCTCCTACTCCCCCGGGACTAGGTTCCACGAGCAGTACTTC. It codes for CSSSSYSPGTRFHEQYF.

In this sample, this clonotype turned up many times. V is TRBV29-1 and J is TRBJ2-7; 7 nucleotides agree with TRBD2. Germline lookup yields CDR1 SQVTM and CDR2 ANQGSEA. V was pared by 7 bases and J by 1 base, with 7 bases of the junction left unmatched. The CDR3 runs to 13 residues. The CDR3 region has the DNA TGCAGCGCCGAGGGCGGGAGTTCCTACGAGCAGTACTTC. This encodes CSAEGGSSYEQYF.

The V gene is TRBV28, the J gene TRBJ2-7; 9 positions agree with TRBD1. The V gene end was trimmed by 4 bases and the J gene end by 4 bases; junction bases not matched to a gene: 17. CDR3 length equals 18 residues. Germline values: CDR1 MDHEN, CDR2 SYDVKM. This CDR3 is CASSSSARGTGFLYEQYF. CDR3 sequence (DNA): TGTGCCAGCAGTTCCTCCGCCCGGGGGACAGGGTTTCTATACGAGCAGTACTTC. Using reference TRBV28 and TRBJ2-7 for the parts outside the CDR3, the full variable domain is DVKVTQSSRYLVKRTGEKVFLECVQDMDHENMFWYRQDPGLGLRLIYFSYDVKMKEKGDIPEGYSVSREKKERFSLILESASTNQTSMYLCASSSSARGTGFLYEQYFGPGTRLTVT.

There are many counts of this clonotype. The V gene is TRBV20-1, the J gene TRBJ1-1; D possibly corresponds to TRBD1 (5 bases). The CDR3 is 13 amino acids. Germline CDR1 reads DFQATT; CDR2 reads SNEGSKA (reference sequence). Trimming removed 1 base from V and 1 base from J, with 7 bases in between. CDR3 sequence: CSARGDRNTEAFF. CDR3 DNA: TGCAGTGCTAGAGGCGACAGGAACACTGAAGCTTTCTTT.

This clonotype was observed many times. The chain has TRBV28 and TRBJ1-2; TRBD1 might be the D (5 bases). The CDR3 is 13 residues long. Germline values: CDR1 MDHEN, CDR2 SYDVKM. The germline V and J ends were trimmed by 1 base and 5 bases, with 8 bases remaining between them. In DNA, the CDR3 is TGTGCCAGCAGTTTATCCGGGACTTATGGCTACACCTTC. Protein: CASSLSGTYGYTF.

This clonotype was found many times. The chain joins TRBV27 to TRBJ2-7; 8 positions match TRBD1. Germline V gene data show CDR1 as MNHEY and CDR2 as SMNVEV (reference sequence). V was pared by 6 bases and J by 3 bases, with 7 bases of the junction left unmatched. The CDR3 covers 14 residues. CDR3 protein: CASSQDRVHYEQYF. CDR3 sequence (DNA): TGTGCCAGCAGCCAGGACAGGGTGCACTACGAGCAGTACTTC.

This clonotype was seen at least ten times. The chain recombines TRBV30 with TRBJ2-6; D possibly corresponds to TRBD1 (6 bases). Trimming removed 5 bases from V and 4 bases from J, with 9 bases in between. Germline values: CDR1 GTSNPN, CDR2 SVGIG (reference sequence). This CDR3 region has 13 residues. Here the CDR3 reads CAWGQSGANVLTF. CDR3 sequence (DNA): TGTGCCTGGGGACAGTCGGGGGCCAACGTCCTGACTTTC. Combining the CDR3 with reference TRBV30 and TRBJ2-6 gives the whole variable domain SQTIHQWPATLVQPVGSPLSLECTVEGTSNPNLYWYRQAAGRGLQLLFYSVGIGQISSEVPQNLSASRPQDRQFILSSKKLLLSDSGFYLCAWGQSGANVLTFGAGSRLTVL.

J is TRBJ2-5 and V is TRBV2, with a tentative D call TRBD2 (5 bases). Germline V gives CDR1 SNHLY, CDR2 FYNNEI. Trimming stripped 5 bases from V and 5 bases from J, with 9 bases between. The CDR3 totals 12 residues. The CDR3 spells CASSRTWETQYF. DNA for the CDR3: TGTGCCAGCAGTCGGACTTGGGAGACCCAGTACTTC.

This clonotype was observed a few times. The rearrangement joins TRBV3-1 to TRBJ1-1; D gene unclear. The CDR3 contains 14 residues. V was cut by 3 bases and J by 4 bases, with 12 bases left in between. Germline V gene data show CDR1 as LGHDT and CDR2 as YNNKEL (reference sequence). CDR3 sequence reads: CASSQTKVTTEAFF. As DNA, the CDR3 is TGTGCCAGCAGCCAGACAAAGGTAACCACTGAAGCTTTCTTT.

In its sample, this clonotype was seen many times. The genes are TRBV28 and TRBJ2-7, with 12 bases identical to TRBD2. This CDR3 is 14 amino acids long. The ends lost 6 bases at V and 2 bases at J; junction bases unmatched: 2. The germline gives CDR1 MDHEN, CDR2 SYDVKM. In DNA, the CDR3 is TGTGCCAGCAGCCTAGCGGGGGGGGCCTACGAGCAGTACTTC. Its protein product is CASSLAGGAYEQYF.

This clonotype was seen a handful of times. The rearrangement joins TRBV6-5 to TRBJ1-1, with unresolved D. This CDR3 comprises 15 residues. V was pared by 1 base and J by 4 bases, with 13 bases between. Germline CDR1 MNHEY, CDR2 SVGAGI. CDR3 DNA: TGTGCCAGCAGTTACTTGGGAGGGTGGCGCACTGAAGCTTTCTTT. It codes for CASSYLGGWRTEAFF.

This clonotype was observed at least ten times. The chain employs TRBV30 and TRBJ1-5; tentative D call: TRBD1 (6 bases). This CDR3 spans 14 amino acids. The V end was cut by 8 bases, the J end by 0 bases, with 14 bases between. Germline CDR1 GTSNPN, CDR2 SVGIG (reference sequence). The CDR3 reads CAGGTPNSNQPQHF. CDR3 in DNA: TGTGCCGGAGGGACACCGAATAGCAATCAGCCCCAGCATTTT.

This clonotype was counted many times. The rearrangement joins TRBV12-3 or TRBV12-4 to TRBJ2-7, with TRBD1 identical over 7 bases. With 9 bases clipped from V and 2 bases from J, the junction kept 7 bases outside the gene matches. CDR3 length equals 13 residues. CDR3 protein: CASRDSLTYEQYF. The CDR3 DNA sequence: TGTGCCAGTAGGGACAGCCTAACCTACGAGCAGTACTTC.

The sample holds many counts of this clonotype. The rearrangement uses TRBV6-5 and TRBJ2-5; D perhaps matches TRBD2 (5 bases). CDR3 length: 13 amino acids. V lost 7 bases and J lost 5, with 14 bases in between. Germline CDR1 and CDR2: MNHEY and SVGAGI. CDR3 nucleotides: TGTGCCAGCACTCAAACTGGGGAGGAGACCCAGTACTTC. It is translated as CASTQTGEETQYF.